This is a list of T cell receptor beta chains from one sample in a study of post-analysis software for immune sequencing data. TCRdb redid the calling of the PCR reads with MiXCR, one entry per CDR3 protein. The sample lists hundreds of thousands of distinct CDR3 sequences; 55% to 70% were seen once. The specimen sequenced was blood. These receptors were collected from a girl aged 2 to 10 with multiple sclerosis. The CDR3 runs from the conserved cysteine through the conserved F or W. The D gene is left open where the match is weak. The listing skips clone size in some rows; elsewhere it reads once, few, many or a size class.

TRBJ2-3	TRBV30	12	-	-	CAWSVRADTQYF	TGTGCCTGGAGTGTACGGGCAGATACGCAGTATTTT
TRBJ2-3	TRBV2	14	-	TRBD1	CTSRTQGATGTQYF	TGTACCAGCAGGACACAGGGGGCCACAGGTACGCAGTATTTT
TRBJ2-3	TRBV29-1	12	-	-	CSVVDRPDTQYF	TGCAGCGTTGTTGATCGGCCAGATACGCAGTATTTT
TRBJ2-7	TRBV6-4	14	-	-	CASSDPGQYYEQYF	TGTGCCAGCAGTGACCCCGGACAGTACTACGAGCAGTACTTC
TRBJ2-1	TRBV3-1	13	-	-	CASSQLRANEQFF	TGTGCCAGCAGCCAACTTCGTGCAAATGAGCAGTTCTTC
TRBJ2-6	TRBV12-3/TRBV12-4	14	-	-	CASTLLAGANVLTF	TGTGCCAGCACCCTGCTTGCAGGGGCCAACGTCCTGACTTTC
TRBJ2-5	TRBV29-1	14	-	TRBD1	CSVEEDRGQETQYF	TGCAGCGTTGAAGAGGACAGGGGGCAAGAGACCCAGTACTTC
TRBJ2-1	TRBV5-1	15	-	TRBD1	CASSLAFGTEGEQFF	TGCGCCAGCAGCTTGGCTTTCGGGACAGAGGGTGAGCAGTTCTTC
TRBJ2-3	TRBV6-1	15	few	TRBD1	CASSAGQGATDTQYF	TGTGCCAGCAGTGCGGGACAGGGGGCCACAGATACGCAGTATTTT
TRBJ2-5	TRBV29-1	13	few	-	CSVERSAKETQYF	TGCAGCGTTGAAAGGTCAGCCAAAGAGACCCAGTACTTC
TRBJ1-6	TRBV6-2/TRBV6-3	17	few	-	CASSPRLVDPINSPLHF	TGTGCCAGCAGTCCCCGGTTAGTGGATCCCATCAATTCACCCCTCCACTTT
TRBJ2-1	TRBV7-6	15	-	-	CASSRGQGGGNEQFF	TGTGCCAGCAGCCGAGGCCAGGGAGGGGGGAATGAGCAGTTCTTC
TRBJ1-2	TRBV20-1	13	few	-	CSARGPRNYGYTF	TGCAGTGCTAGAGGTCCGCGTAACTATGGCTACACCTTC
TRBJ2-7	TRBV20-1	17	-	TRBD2	CSAPKGLSGRASYEQYF	TGCAGTGCTCCCAAGGGCCTTAGCGGGAGGGCTTCCTACGAGCAGTACTTC
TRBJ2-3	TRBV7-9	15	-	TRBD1	CASSLGQGITDTQYF	TGTGCCAGCAGCCTGGGACAGGGGATTACAGATACGCAGTATTTT
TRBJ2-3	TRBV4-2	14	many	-	CASSQLRGTDTQYF	TGTGCCAGCAGCCAGCTCCGTGGCACAGATACGCAGTATTTT
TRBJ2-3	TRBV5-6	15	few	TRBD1	CASSPGQGRTDTQYF	TGTGCCAGCAGCCCCGGACAGGGACGCACAGATACGCAGTATTTT
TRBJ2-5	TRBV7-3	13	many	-	CASSLNHGETQYF	TGTGCCAGCAGCTTAAACCACGGAGAGACCCAGTACTTC
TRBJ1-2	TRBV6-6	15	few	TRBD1	CASNQPPDRGYGYTF	TGTGCCAGCAATCAGCCCCCGGACAGGGGCTATGGCTACACCTTC
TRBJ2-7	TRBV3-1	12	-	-	CASSPETHEQYF	TGTGCCAGCAGCCCCGAAACCCACGAGCAGTACTTC
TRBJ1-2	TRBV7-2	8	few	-	CASWGYTF	TGTGCCAGCTGGGGCTACACCTTC
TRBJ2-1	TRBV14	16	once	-	CAGSQDIGPIPNEQFF	TGTGCCGGCAGCCAAGATATTGGGCCAATACCTAATGAGCAGTTCTTC
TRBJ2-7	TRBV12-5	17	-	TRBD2	CASGLVFERGGSYEQYF	TGTGCTAGTGGTTTGGTATTCGAGCGGGGGGGTTCCTACGAGCAGTACTTC
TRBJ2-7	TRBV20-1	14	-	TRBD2	CSARDLGLAGEQYF	TGCAGTGCTAGAGATCTAGGACTAGCGGGCGAGCAGTACTTC
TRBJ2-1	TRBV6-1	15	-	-	CASSQQGQLGNEQFF	TGTGCCAGCAGTCAGCAGGGTCAGCTTGGCAATGAGCAGTTCTTC
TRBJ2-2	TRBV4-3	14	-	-	CASSPTTSTGELFF	TGCGCCAGCAGCCCTACTACTTCCACCGGGGAGCTGTTTTTT
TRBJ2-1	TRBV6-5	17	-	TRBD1	CASSYLYRDRGHNEQFF	TGTGCCAGCAGCTACCTCTACCGGGACAGGGGGCACAATGAGCAGTTCTTC
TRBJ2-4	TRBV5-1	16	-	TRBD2	CASSPGLAAAKNIQYF	TGCGCCAGCAGTCCGGGACTAGCGGCAGCCAAAAACATTCAGTACTTC
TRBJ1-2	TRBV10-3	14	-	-	CAISEGGEPFGYTF	TGTGCCATCAGTGAGGGGGGGGAACCATTTGGCTACACCTTC
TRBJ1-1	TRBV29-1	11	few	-	CSVARRTEAFF	TGCAGCGTGGCAAGGAGGACTGAAGCTTTCTTT
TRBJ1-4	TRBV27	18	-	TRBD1	CASSLAPYRDRAYEKLFF	TGTGCCAGCAGTTTAGCCCCCTACCGGGACAGGGCGTATGAAAAACTGTTTTTT
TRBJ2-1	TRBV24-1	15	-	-	CATSDGGKSYNEQFF	TGTGCCACCAGTGATGGAGGGAAGTCCTACAATGAGCAGTTCTTC
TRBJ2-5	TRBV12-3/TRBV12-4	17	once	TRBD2	CASSFVLAGQYQETQYF	TGTGCCAGCAGTTTTGTATTAGCGGGGCAGTACCAAGAGACCCAGTACTTC
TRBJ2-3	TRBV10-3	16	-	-	CAISESRGQLTDTQYF	TGTGCCATCAGTGAGTCGCGGGGACAGCTGACGGATACGCAGTATTTT
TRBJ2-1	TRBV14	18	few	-	CASSHINSGVSSYNEQFF	TGTGCCAGCAGCCATATCAATTCAGGGGTCAGCTCCTACAATGAGCAGTTCTTC
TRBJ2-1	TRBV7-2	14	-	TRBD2	CASSRGLVGNEQFF	TGTGCCAGCAGCAGGGGACTAGTAGGAAATGAGCAGTTCTTC
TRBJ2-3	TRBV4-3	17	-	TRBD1	CASSQDPTGDGSDTQYF	TGCGCCAGCAGCCAAGACCCGACAGGGGACGGATCAGATACGCAGTATTTT
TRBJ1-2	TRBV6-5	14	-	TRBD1	CASSCQTGGYGYTF	TGTGCCAGCAGTTGCCAAACAGGGGGCTATGGCTACACCTTC
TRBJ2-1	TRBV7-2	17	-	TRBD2	CASSSQGTSRTYNGQFF	TGTGCCAGCAGCTCACAAGGGACTAGCAGAACCTACAATGGGCAGTTCTTC
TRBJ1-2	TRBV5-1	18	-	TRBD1	CASSPYMPGQGFLYGYTF	TGCGCCAGCAGCCCTTACATGCCGGGACAGGGGTTCCTATATGGCTACACCTTC
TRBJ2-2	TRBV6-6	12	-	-	CASSYPPGELFF	TGTGCCAGCAGTTACCCACCCGGGGAGCTGTTTTTT
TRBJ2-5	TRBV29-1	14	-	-	CTVMGGAPQETQYF	TGCACAGTGATGGGGGGCGCTCCCCAAGAGACCCAGTACTTC
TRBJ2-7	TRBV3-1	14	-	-	CASSQDSTAYEQYF	TGTGCCAGCAGCCAAGATTCCACAGCCTACGAGCAGTACTTC
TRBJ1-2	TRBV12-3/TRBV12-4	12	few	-	CASSRRPLGYTF	TGTGCCAGCAGTCGAAGGCCCCTAGGCTACACCTTC
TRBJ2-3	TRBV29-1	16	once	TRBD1	CSVVGLRDSYTDTQYF	TGCAGCGTTGTCGGGCTACGGGACAGCTACACAGATACGCAGTATTTT
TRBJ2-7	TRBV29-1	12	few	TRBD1	CSGSTGLDEQYF	TGCAGCGGTTCGACAGGGCTCGACGAGCAGTACTTC